The entry that follows covers one T cell receptor (beta chain) sequence. This clonotype was detected ten times or more. No antigen is known for it. There are no base qualities to consult, and no much larger clone falls within one base. This entry belongs to a study of breast tumors, draining lymph nodes, adjacent tissues (dated by TCRdb to the mid-2010s). General notes on the study: Breast cancer patients provided tumor, adjacent nontumor tissue and axillary lymph nodes, and the study compared the TCR beta repertoires across these three sources. In human breast cancer, the study set out to assess how tumor, surrounding tissue and draining lymph node repertoires relate to one another and whether T cells might be exchanged between them.

On the study overall, not on this receptor specifically: The data were considered consistent with the idea that most tumor T cells come from the lymph node and then expand in tumor tissue. Tumor and nontumor tissue repertoires were significantly more similar in luminal-like than in basal-like breast cancer. T-cell repertoire diversity in tumors was found to be lower than in lymph nodes but higher than in nontumor tissue, and preferential V and J gene usage was observed. Rather than being directly demonstrated, the conclusion that tumor T cells originate in lymph nodes was presented as consistent with a hypothesis.

The instrument was an Illumina HiSeq 2000. TCR beta chain libraries were generated by multiplex PCR amplification. The amplified TCR beta chain products were analyzed by high-throughput sequencing. TCRdb took the public reads, trimmed them with fastp at Q25, ran MiXCR for clone calling and kept in-frame beta chains. Each record represents a unique CDR3 protein, reported with the most common genes and DNA among its rows. The sample yields about 22,000 distinct CDR3 sequences; roughly 60% were counted once. The biggest ten clones account for around 15% of the sample. CDR3 length: 18 amino acids, cysteine to phenylalanine. Solely the CDR3 DNA is kept, with 54 bases framed from the first base. At the junction V is shortened by 0 bases and J by 2 bases, with 14 bases in between. For CDR1 and CDR2, the germline V gene (reference sequence) lists MNHEY and SMNVEV.

Material for sequencing was breast tumor tissue. The chain employs TRBV27 and TRBJ2-6; the D segment could be TRBD1, given 6 matching bases. This TCR was recovered from a female donor with breast cancer. Some clones in this sample may be carry-over from other donors' samples. The sequence in DNA is TGTGCCAGCAGTTTATCCCCTTTCACAGGGACTGGGGCCAACGTCCTGACTTTC. Its protein is CASSLSPFTGTGANVLTF.